Below are 6 T cell receptor beta chains sequenced from a single sample in a study of T cell repertoires in cytomegalovirus infection. These receptors are not linked to any known antigen. TCRdb itself ran the reads through MiXCR, one entry per CDR3 protein. The repertoire holds approximately 470,000 distinct CDR3 sequences, with 42% as singletons. Sequencing used cultured PBMCs, obtained from culture after CMV antigen stimulation. The receptors shown here come from a human donor in good health (CMV status not recorded). Some clones in this sample may be carry-over from other donors' samples.

V gene TRBV6-6 combines with J gene TRBJ2-4; possibly TRBD1 for D (6 bases). Germline values: CDR1 MNHNY, CDR2 SVGAGI (reference sequence). The CDR3 spans 22 residues. The V and J ends lost 5 bases and 0 bases respectively, with 32 bases between them. The CDR3 is CASSILVSGTKGVKLAKNIQYF. CDR3 nucleotide sequence: TGTGCCAGCAGTATTCTCGTCTCGGGGACGAAGGGGGTTAAACTAGCCAAAAACATTCAGTACTTC.

This clonotype was found a few times. This chain connects TRBV4-2 to TRBJ2-7, with TRBD2 matching over 8 bases. This CDR3 is built from 16 residues. Germline CDR1 LGHNA, CDR2 YNFKEQ. V gave up 4 bases and J gave up 4 bases; unmatched junction bases: 12. The DNA of the CDR3 is TGTGCCAGCAGCCCGGGGGGTGGCGGGGGGAAGTACGAGCAGTACTTC. It specifies CASSPGGGGGKYEQYF.

In this sample, this clonotype turned up a few times. CDR3 coding DNA: TGCAGTGCTAGAAATAGCGGGGGGGAGGATACGCAGTATTTT. Protein product: CSARNSGGEDTQYF. The chain uses TRBV20-1 and TRBJ2-3; 11 bases match TRBD2. This CDR3 is built from 14 residues. Germline-derived CDR1 and CDR2 are DFQATT and SNEGSKA (reference sequence). The junction had 4 bases not matched to a gene; V was cut back by 2 bases and J by 6 bases.

This clonotype was observed a few times. The chain has TRBV4-1 and TRBJ1-2; 7 nucleotides match TRBD1. CDR3 length: 17 residues. The germline gives CDR1 MGHRA, CDR2 YSYEKL. V trimming: 3 bases; J trimming: 1 base; junction bases outside the gene matches: 11. CDR3 coding DNA: TGCGCCAGCAGCCACCTAGGACAGGACGCCTTTAACTATGGCTACACCTTC. Translation gives CASSHLGQDAFNYGYTF.

The chain links TRBV11-1 to TRBJ1-1; the match to TRBD1 covers 9 bases. With 5 bases clipped from V and 5 bases from J, the junction kept 6 bases outside the gene matches. Per germline, CDR1 SGHAT and CDR2 FQDESV (reference sequence). The CDR3 totals 14 residues. The CDR3: CASSAGTGLTEAFF. The CDR3 nucleotides read TGTGCCAGCAGCGCCGGGACAGGGTTGACTGAAGCTTTCTTT.

V gene TRBV19 combines with J gene TRBJ1-4; D is undetermined. Germline CDR1 LNHDA, CDR2 SQIVND (reference sequence). The CDR3 sequence is 17 residues long. Trimming took off 6 bases at V and 2 bases at J, with 19 bases between the two ends. Here the CDR3 reads CASSRGRAGITNEKLFF. DNA for the CDR3: TGTGCCAGTAGCCGCGGACGGGCGGGGATTACTAATGAAAAACTGTTTTTT. Together with reference TRBV19 and TRBJ1-4, the CDR3 gives the full variable domain: DGGITQSPKYLFRKEGQNVTLSCEQNLNHDAMYWYRQDPGQGLRLIYYSQIVNDFQKGDIAEGYSVSREKKESFPLTVTSAQKNPTAFYLCASSRGRAGITNEKLFFGSGTQLSVL.